This T cell receptor beta chain was captured by sequencing in a study of cytomegalovirus exposure and HLA in healthy donors. Findings and limits, study-wide: Presence/absence analyses supposed approximately even sequencing depth among donors. Specificity of a few CMV-associated chains for CMV antigens was verified in vitro. An analysis that came later showed most CMV-associated TCR beta chains appearing HLA-restricted. Common viral pathogens seemed to be connected with several of the most significant clusters, according to a later analysis.

Primers: 60 Vbeta forward and 13 Jbeta reverse. Sequencing was performed with immunoSEQ multiplex PCR; in TCRdb, only in-frame clones are kept and a portion is missing. The table lists about 110,000 clones, roughly 70% of them singletons. The CDR3 is made up of 12 amino acids. Germline CDR1 and CDR2: MNHEY and SMNVEV (reference sequence). The V gene lost 8 bases and the J gene lost 3 bases, with 7 bases spanning the gap. To note about this clone: The antigen remains undetermined.

J is TRBJ1-4 and V is TRBV27; D is uncertain. The sequence was collected from a man aged 40-49 years in good health and CMV-seronegative. Source material: PBMCs. CDR3 sequence: CASREANEKLFF. The CDR3 DNA sequence: TGTGCCAGCCGAGAAGCTAATGAAAAACTGTTTTTT. Full variable domain (remainder filled in from reference TRBV27 and TRBJ1-4): EAQVTQNPRYLITVTGKKLTVTCSQNMNHEYMSWYRQDPGLGLRQIYYSMNVEVTDKGDVPEGYKVSRKEKRNFPLILESPSPNQTSLYFCASREANEKLFFGSGTQLSVL.